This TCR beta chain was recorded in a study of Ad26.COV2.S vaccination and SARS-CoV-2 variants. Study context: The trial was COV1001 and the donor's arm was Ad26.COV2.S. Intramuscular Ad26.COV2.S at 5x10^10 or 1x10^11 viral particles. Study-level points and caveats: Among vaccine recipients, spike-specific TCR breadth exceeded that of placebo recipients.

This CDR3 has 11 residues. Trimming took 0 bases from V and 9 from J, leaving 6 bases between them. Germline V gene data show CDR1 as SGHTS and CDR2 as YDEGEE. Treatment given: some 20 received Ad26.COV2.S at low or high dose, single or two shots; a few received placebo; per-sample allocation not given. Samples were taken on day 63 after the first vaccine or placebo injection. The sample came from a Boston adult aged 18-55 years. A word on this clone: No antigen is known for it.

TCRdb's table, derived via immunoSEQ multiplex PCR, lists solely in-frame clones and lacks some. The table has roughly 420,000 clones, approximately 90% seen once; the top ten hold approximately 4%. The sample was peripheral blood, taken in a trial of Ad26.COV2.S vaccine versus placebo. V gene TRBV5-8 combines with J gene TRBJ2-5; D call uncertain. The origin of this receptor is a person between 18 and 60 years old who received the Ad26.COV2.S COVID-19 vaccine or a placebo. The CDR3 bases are TGTGCCAGCAGCTTGGTCTCGGCCCAGTACTTC. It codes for CASSLVSAQYF. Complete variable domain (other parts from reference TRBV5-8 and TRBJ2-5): EAGVTQSPTHLIKTRGQQATLRCSPISGHTSVYWYQQALGLGLQFLLWYDEGEERNRGNFPPRFSGRQFPNYSSELNVNALELEDSALYLCASSLVSAQYFGPGTRLLVL.